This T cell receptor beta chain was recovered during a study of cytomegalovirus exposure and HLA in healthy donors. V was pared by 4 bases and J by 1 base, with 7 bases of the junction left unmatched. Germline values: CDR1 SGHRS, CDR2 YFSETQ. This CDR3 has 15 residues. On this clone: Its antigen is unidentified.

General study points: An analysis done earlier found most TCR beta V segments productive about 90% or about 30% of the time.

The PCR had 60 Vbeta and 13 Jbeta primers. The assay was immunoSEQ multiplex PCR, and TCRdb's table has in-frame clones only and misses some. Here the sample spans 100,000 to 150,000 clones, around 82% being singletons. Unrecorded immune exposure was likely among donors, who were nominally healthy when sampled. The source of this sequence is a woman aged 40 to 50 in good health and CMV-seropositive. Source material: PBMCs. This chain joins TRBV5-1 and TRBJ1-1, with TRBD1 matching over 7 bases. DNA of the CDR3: TGCGCCAGCAGCCAGACAGGGATGGGGAACACTGAAGCTTTCTTT. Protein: CASSQTGMGNTEAFF.